This T cell receptor beta chain was captured by sequencing in a study of beta chain features in type 1 diabetes. Central memory, naive, regulatory and stem cell-like memory CD4+ cells were sorted by CD45RO/CCR7/CD25/CD127/CD95/CD27. General study findings and limits: There were fewer insertions and more deletions at the VDJ junctions of type 1 diabetes patients. Among patients with Type 1 diabetes, TCRB CDR3s were moderately but significantly shorter in every one of the four CD4+ subsets. Patients' naive, central memory and regulatory TCRB repertoires appeared more alike than those of healthy donors.

Expressed TCRB transcripts were sequenced, since all the RNA that had been isolated was reverse transcribed. Some clones are missing from TCRdb's copy, which holds only in-frame ones; the method was immunoSEQ multiplex PCR. The table lists roughly 260,000 clones, roughly 22% of them singletons, with less than 0.035% in the top ten. Points on this clone: Antigen specificity is unknown.

With V trimmed by 4 bases and J by 4 bases, 9 bases remained unmatched. There are 16 residues in the CDR3. From germline, CDR1 is MDHEN and CDR2 SYDVKM. Sequences were obtained from naive CD4+ T cells from blood. This sequence originates from a woman aged 35 to 49 with type 1 diabetes. V and J are TRBV28 and TRBJ2-3, with 9 bases identical to TRBD2. CDR3 bases: TGTGCCAGCAGTTCCCATACCATAGCGGGAGCAGATACGCAGTATTTT. This encodes CASSSHTIAGADTQYF.